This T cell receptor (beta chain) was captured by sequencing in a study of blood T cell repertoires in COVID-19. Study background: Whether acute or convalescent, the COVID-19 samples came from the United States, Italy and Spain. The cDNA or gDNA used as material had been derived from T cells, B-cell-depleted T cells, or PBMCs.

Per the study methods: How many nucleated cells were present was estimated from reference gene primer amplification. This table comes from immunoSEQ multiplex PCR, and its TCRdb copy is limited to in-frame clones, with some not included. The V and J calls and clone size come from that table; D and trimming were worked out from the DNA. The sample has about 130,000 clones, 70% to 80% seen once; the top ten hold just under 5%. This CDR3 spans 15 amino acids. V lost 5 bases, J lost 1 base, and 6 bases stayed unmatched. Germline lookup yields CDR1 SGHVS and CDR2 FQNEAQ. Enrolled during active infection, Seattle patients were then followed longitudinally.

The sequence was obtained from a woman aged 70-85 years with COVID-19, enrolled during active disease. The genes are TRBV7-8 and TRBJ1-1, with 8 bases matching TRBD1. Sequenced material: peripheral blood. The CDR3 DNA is TGTGCCAGCAGCCCCCGGACAGGGTGGAACACTGAAGCTTTCTTT. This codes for CASSPRTGWNTEAFF.